Listed below are T cell receptor beta chains from one sample, sequenced in a study of control samples from healthy donors and cancer patients. Sequencing was performed with immunoSEQ multiplex PCR; in TCRdb, only in-frame clones are kept and a portion is missing. The repertoire holds about 86,000 clones, with about 89% as singletons. Sequencing input: PBMCs. The receptors derive from a woman between 45 and 60 years old with colorectal cancer. CDR3s include the opening cysteine and the closing phenylalanine or tryptophan. The order of the fields is clone size, J gene, CDR3 length, D gene, V gene, CDR3 DNA, CDR3 protein. A D gene is named only where the DNA matches it firmly. Some rows mark clone size as missing; the rest say once, few, many or name a class of expanded clone.

abundance: NA; j_gene: TRBJ1-2; len: 16; d_gene: TRBD1; v_gene: TRBV4-3; CDR3nt: TGCGCCAGCAGCCATGATGGGACAGGCGTCAGCTATGGCTACACCTTC; CDR3aa: CASSHDGTGVSYGYTF
abundance: NA; j_gene: TRBJ1-3; len: 17; d_gene: TRBD1; v_gene: TRBV7-2; CDR3nt: TGTGCCAGCAGCTTAGTTTGGACAGGGAGCTCTGGAAACACCATATATTTT; CDR3aa: CASSLVWTGSSGNTIYF
abundance: NA; j_gene: TRBJ1-4; len: 15; d_gene: TRBD1; v_gene: TRBV2; CDR3nt: TGTGCCAGTACGGACAGGCCCTCAACTAATGAAAAACTGTTTTTT; CDR3aa: CASTDRPSTNEKLFF
abundance: NA; j_gene: TRBJ1-1; len: 12; d_gene: NA; v_gene: TRBV2; CDR3nt: TGTGCCAGCAGTGAAGTGGGGGCTGAAGCTTTCTTT; CDR3aa: CASSEVGAEAFF
abundance: NA; j_gene: TRBJ2-2; len: 16; d_gene: NA; v_gene: TRBV4-3; CDR3nt: TGCGCCAGCAGCCAAGTTGGATCGGTCAACACCGGGGAGCTGTTTTTT; CDR3aa: CASSQVGSVNTGELFF
abundance: NA; j_gene: TRBJ1-1; len: 12; d_gene: NA; v_gene: TRBV19; CDR3nt: TGTGCCAGTAGTATTGGGGGGGCTGAAGCTTTCTTT; CDR3aa: CASSIGGAEAFF
abundance: NA; j_gene: TRBJ2-6; len: 17; d_gene: NA; v_gene: TRBV5-1; CDR3nt: TGCGCCAGCAGCTCACAGGGACCTAGCTCTGGGGCCAACGTCCTGACTTTC; CDR3aa: CASSSQGPSSGANVLTF
abundance: NA; j_gene: TRBJ1-1; len: 14; d_gene: NA; v_gene: TRBV19; CDR3nt: TGTGCCAGTAGTATATGGAGAGGGAACACTGAAGCTTTCTTT; CDR3aa: CASSIWRGNTEAFF
abundance: NA; j_gene: TRBJ2-3; len: 14; d_gene: NA; v_gene: TRBV3-1/TRBV3-2; CDR3nt: TGTGCCAGCAGCCAATTGGGTTCGACAGATACGCAGTATTTT; CDR3aa: CASSQLGSTDTQYF
abundance: NA; j_gene: TRBJ2-3; len: 12; d_gene: NA; v_gene: TRBV11-2; CDR3nt: TGTGCCAGCAGCTTAGAAACAGATACGCAGTATTTT; CDR3aa: CASSLETDTQYF
abundance: few; j_gene: TRBJ1-3; len: 15; d_gene: NA; v_gene: TRBV5-6; CDR3nt: TGTGCCAGCAGCTTGGCCCAGGGTCGGGGAAACACCATATATTTT; CDR3aa: CASSLAQGRGNTIYF
abundance: once; j_gene: TRBJ1-4; len: 18; d_gene: TRBD1; v_gene: TRBV15; CDR3nt: TGTGCCACCAGCAGAGAGTTGGGGACAGGGGGTTTCGATGAAAAACTGTTTTTT; CDR3aa: CATSRELGTGGFDEKLFF
abundance: NA; j_gene: TRBJ1-1; len: 13; d_gene: TRBD1; v_gene: TRBV6-2/TRBV6-3; CDR3nt: TGTGCCAGCAGCCTGACAGGGGGCACTGAAGCTTTCTTT; CDR3aa: CASSLTGGTEAFF
abundance: NA; j_gene: TRBJ1-6; len: 14; d_gene: TRBD1; v_gene: TRBV19; CDR3nt: TGTGCCAGTAGTGCACAGGGGACTAATTCACCCCTCCACTTT; CDR3aa: CASSAQGTNSPLHF
abundance: NA; j_gene: TRBJ1-5; len: 15; d_gene: TRBD1; v_gene: TRBV19; CDR3nt: TGTGCCAGTACAAACTCGGACAGGGAGAATCAGCCCCAGCATTTT; CDR3aa: CASTNSDRENQPQHF
abundance: NA; j_gene: TRBJ1-2; len: 14; d_gene: TRBD1; v_gene: TRBV6-6; CDR3nt: TGTGCCAGCATAGGGACAGGGGATAACTATGGCTACACCTTC; CDR3aa: CASIGTGDNYGYTF
abundance: NA; j_gene: TRBJ2-3; len: 14; d_gene: NA; v_gene: TRBV5-8; CDR3nt: TGTGCCAGCAGCTTGGGCAGACAATCAGATACGCAGTATTTT; CDR3aa: CASSLGRQSDTQYF
abundance: NA; j_gene: TRBJ2-1; len: 13; d_gene: TRBD1; v_gene: TRBV5-1; CDR3nt: TGCGCCAGCAGCTTTTCAGGGGGCGATGAGCAGTTCTTC; CDR3aa: CASSFSGGDEQFF
abundance: NA; j_gene: TRBJ2-3; len: 13; d_gene: NA; v_gene: TRBV7-9; CDR3nt: TGTGCCACCAAGGTAGCCGGCACAGATACGCAGTATTTT; CDR3aa: CATKVAGTDTQYF
abundance: NA; j_gene: TRBJ1-2; len: 13; d_gene: NA; v_gene: TRBV12-3/TRBV12-4; CDR3nt: TGTGCCAGCAGTTTGGTCCTCTCACTGGGCTACACCTTC; CDR3aa: CASSLVLSLGYTF
abundance: NA; j_gene: TRBJ1-1; len: 13; d_gene: NA; v_gene: TRBV6-2/TRBV6-3; CDR3nt: TGTGCCAGCAGTCCGACGTTGAACACTGAAGCTTTCTTT; CDR3aa: CASSPTLNTEAFF
abundance: NA; j_gene: TRBJ2-5; len: 15; d_gene: NA; v_gene: TRBV3-1/TRBV3-2; CDR3nt: TGTGCCAGCAGCTATGAGGGGGGTTCATTAGAGACCCAGTACTTC; CDR3aa: CASSYEGGSLETQYF
abundance: NA; j_gene: TRBJ1-1; len: 16; d_gene: NA; v_gene: TRBV7-8; CDR3nt: TGTGCCAGCAGCTCCCCAGTCAGGGAAGTAGAGACTGAAGCTTTCTTT; CDR3aa: CASSSPVREVETEAFF
abundance: NA; j_gene: TRBJ1-5; len: 15; d_gene: TRBD1; v_gene: TRBV2; CDR3nt: TGTGCCAGCAGTTCACAGGGGGCAGGGAATCAGCCCCAGCATTTT; CDR3aa: CASSSQGAGNQPQHF
abundance: NA; j_gene: TRBJ2-5; len: 14; d_gene: TRBD1; v_gene: TRBV30; CDR3nt: TGTGCCTGGAGTGCCACGACAGGGAGAGAGACCCAGTACTTC; CDR3aa: CAWSATTGRETQYF
abundance: NA; j_gene: TRBJ1-4; len: 18; d_gene: TRBD1; v_gene: TRBV5-1; CDR3nt: TGCGCCAGCAGCTGGACGAGACAGGGAAGTACGACTAATGAAAAACTGTTTTTT; CDR3aa: CASSWTRQGSTTNEKLFF
abundance: NA; j_gene: TRBJ2-4; len: 17; d_gene: TRBD1; v_gene: TRBV6-6; CDR3nt: TGTGCCAGCAGTCTCGCCGGGACAGGGTCTGTCAAAAACATTCAGTACTTC; CDR3aa: CASSLAGTGSVKNIQYF
abundance: NA; j_gene: TRBJ1-4; len: 14; d_gene: NA; v_gene: TRBV6-5; CDR3nt: TGTGCCAGCAGTTACAGGGGAGGAAATGAAAAACTGTTTTTT; CDR3aa: CASSYRGGNEKLFF
abundance: NA; j_gene: TRBJ1-6; len: 13; d_gene: NA; v_gene: TRBV15; CDR3nt: TGTGCCACCAGCAGAGAAATTAATTCACCCCTCCACTTT; CDR3aa: CATSREINSPLHF
abundance: NA; j_gene: TRBJ2-1; len: 15; d_gene: TRBD2; v_gene: TRBV5-8; CDR3nt: TGTGCCAGCAGCCTAGCGGGCCGCTCCTACAATGAGCAGTTCTTC; CDR3aa: CASSLAGRSYNEQFF